The subject of this entry is one TCR beta chain. The CDR3 contains 17 residues. Trimming cost V 2 bases and J 11 bases; bases outside gene matches: 16. Per germline, CDR1 LNHNV and CDR2 YYDKDF (reference sequence). The source of the sample is a study of blood T cell repertoires in COVID-19. This table comes from immunoSEQ multiplex PCR, and its TCRdb copy is limited to in-frame clones, with some not included. Counted here are under 300,000 clones, 65% to 85% occurring once; the ten biggest clones make up over 1.1%. The sequenced material came from peripheral blood. This clonotype originated in a human donor with COVID-19, enrolled during active disease. The donor label of this sample is uncertain. The chain links TRBV15 to TRBJ2-1; 9 nucleotides match TRBD2. Written as DNA, the CDR3 is TGTGCCACCAGCAGAAACTTGCCTAGCGGGACCCTACCCCAGCAGTTCTTC. As protein: CATSRNLPSGTLPQQFF.